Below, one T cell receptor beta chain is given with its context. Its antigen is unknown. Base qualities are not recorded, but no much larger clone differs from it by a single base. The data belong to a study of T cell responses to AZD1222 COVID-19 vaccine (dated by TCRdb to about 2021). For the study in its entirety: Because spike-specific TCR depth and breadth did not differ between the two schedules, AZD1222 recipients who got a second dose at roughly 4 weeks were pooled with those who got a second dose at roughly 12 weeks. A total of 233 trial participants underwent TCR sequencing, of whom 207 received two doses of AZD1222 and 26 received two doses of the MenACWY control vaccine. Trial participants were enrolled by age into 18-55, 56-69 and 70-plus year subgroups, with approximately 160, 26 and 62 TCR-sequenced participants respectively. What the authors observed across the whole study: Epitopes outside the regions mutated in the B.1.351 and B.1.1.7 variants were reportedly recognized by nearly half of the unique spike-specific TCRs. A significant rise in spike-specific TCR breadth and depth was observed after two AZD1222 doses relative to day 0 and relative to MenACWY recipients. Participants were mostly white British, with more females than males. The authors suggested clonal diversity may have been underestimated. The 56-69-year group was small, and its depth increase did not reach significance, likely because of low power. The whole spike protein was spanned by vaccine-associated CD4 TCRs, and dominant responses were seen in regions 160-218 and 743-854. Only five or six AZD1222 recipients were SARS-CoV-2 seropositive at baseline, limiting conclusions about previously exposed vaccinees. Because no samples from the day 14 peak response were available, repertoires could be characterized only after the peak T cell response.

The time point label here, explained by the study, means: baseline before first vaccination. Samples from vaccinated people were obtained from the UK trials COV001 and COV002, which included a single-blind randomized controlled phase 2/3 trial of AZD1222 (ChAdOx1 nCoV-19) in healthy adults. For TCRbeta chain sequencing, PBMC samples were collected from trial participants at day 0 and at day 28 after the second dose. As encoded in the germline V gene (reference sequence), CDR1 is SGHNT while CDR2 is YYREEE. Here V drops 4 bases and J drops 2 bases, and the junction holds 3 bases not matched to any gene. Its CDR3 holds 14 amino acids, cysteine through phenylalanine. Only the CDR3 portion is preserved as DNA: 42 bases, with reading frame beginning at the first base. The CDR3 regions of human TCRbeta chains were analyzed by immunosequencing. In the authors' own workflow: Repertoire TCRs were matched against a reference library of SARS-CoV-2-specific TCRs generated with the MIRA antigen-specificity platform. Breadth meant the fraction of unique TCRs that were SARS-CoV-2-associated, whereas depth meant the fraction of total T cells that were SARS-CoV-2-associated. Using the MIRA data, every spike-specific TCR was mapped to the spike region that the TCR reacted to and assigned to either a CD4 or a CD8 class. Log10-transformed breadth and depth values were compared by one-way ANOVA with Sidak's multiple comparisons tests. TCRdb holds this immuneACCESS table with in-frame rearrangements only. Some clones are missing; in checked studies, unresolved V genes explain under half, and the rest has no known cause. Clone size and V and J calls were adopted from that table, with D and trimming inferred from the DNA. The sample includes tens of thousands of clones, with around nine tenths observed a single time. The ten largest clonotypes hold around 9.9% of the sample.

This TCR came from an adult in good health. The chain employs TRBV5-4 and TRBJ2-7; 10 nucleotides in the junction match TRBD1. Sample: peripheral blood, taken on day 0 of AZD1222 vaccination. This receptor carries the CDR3 CASSRQGATYEQYF. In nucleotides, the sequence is TGTGCCAGCAGCCGACAGGGGGCTACCTACGAGCAGTACTTC.